This record covers a single TCR beta chain. This record belongs to a study of cytomegalovirus exposure and HLA in healthy donors. Germline CDR1 reads WSHSY; CDR2 reads SAAADI. V gave up 3 bases and J gave up 7 bases, with 10 bases separating them. CDR3 length: 13 amino acids. The PCR employed 60 Vbeta primers together with 13 Jbeta primers. Repertoires were generated with immunoSEQ multiplex PCR, while TCRdb's copy carries only in-frame clones and drops some. The sample carries about 240,000 clones, about 80% recorded once. The TCR originated in a woman aged 35 to 49 in good health and CMV-seropositive. The gene calls are TRBV10-2 and TRBJ1-5; D not certain. The sequenced sample was PBMCs. The CDR3 DNA reads TGCGCCAGCAGTGATGCCGGGGAGCAGCCCCAGCATTTT. This translates into CASSDAGEQPQHF.